Here is one T cell receptor beta chain with its context. Its antigen remains unknown. Different DNA sequences within this sample yield the same CDR3. This record comes from a study of shared clonotypes between healthy human individuals. Study-wide results and caveats: Clonotypes not shared had lower generation probabilities than those common to all four donors.

Researchers ran the assay at a deep level. Profiled with immunoSEQ multiplex PCR; TCRdb holds only in-frame clones, not every one. The sample yields about 2.4 million clones, over 85% seen once. This CDR3 has 13 residues. The trim removed 2 bases at V and 5 bases at J, leaving 1 base unmatched. Germline-derived CDR1 and CDR2 are SGHTA and FQGTGA. Sample: naive CD4+ T cells from PBMCs. Subset noted: CD45RA+ positively selected. The clonotype originates from a man younger than 30 in good health. Some clones in this sample may be carry-over from other donors' samples. This chain joins TRBV7-3 and TRBJ2-5, with TRBD1 identical over 8 bases. DNA for the CDR3: TGTGCCAGCAGCTTAGGACAGGGTGAGACCCAGTACTTC. It translates to CASSLGQGETQYF.